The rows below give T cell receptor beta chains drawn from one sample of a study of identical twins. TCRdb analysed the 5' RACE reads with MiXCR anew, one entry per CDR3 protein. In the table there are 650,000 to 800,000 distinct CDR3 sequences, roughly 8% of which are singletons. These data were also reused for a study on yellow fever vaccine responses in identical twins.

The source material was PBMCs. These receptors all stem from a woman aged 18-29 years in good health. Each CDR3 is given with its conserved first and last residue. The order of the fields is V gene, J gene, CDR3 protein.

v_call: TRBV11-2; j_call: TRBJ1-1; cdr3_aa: CASSPQGTPGTEAFF
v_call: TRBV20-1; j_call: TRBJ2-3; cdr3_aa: CSAPPGLTSASTDTQYF
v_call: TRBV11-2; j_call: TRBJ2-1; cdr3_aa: CASSLGRQYNEQFF
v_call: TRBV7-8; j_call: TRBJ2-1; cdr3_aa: CASSLGEGTKDEQFF
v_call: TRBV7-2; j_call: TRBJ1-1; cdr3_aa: CASSLAGMPGVLKAEAFF
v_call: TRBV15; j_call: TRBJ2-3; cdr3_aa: CATSREGLAGSDTQYF
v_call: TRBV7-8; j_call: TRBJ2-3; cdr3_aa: CASRPTSGSTDTQYF
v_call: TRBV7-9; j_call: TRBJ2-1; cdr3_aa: CASSLRGTSYNEQFF
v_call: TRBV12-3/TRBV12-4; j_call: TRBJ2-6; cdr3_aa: CASSLRETSGANVLTF
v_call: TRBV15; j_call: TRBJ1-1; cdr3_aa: CATSREIPGQSEAFF